These 7 T cell receptor beta chains came from one sample sequenced in a study of blood T cell repertoires in COVID-19 (TCRdb year 2020). The protocol used for the library was the immunoSEQ multiplex PCR assay. The source is immuneACCESS, and TCRdb retained only in-frame sequences with V and J called. Part of the clones is not carried over; for the studies checked, unresolved V genes explain less than half of this, and the remainder is unexplained. Within this sample are around 300,000 clones, with around 87% of them counted one time only. Approximately 2.5% of the sample is taken by the ten largest. Input material: PBMCs or T cells enriched from blood (not recorded which). The origin of the receptors is a woman under 30 who had recovered from COVID-19.

The V and J genes are TRBV10-3 and TRBJ1-2; TRBD1 matches at 8 bases. V shed 8 bases and J 4 bases; nucleotides not matched to a gene: 3. The CDR3 is 12 amino acids. Germline V gives CDR1 ENHRY, CDR2 SYGVKD. CDR3 amino acids: CAIQGAGYGYTF. The CDR3, as DNA: TGTGCCATCCAGGGGGCCGGCTATGGCTACACCTTC.

This chain links TRBV7-9 with TRBJ1-2, with a tentative D call TRBD1 (5 bases). The CDR3 runs to 15 residues. CDR1 SEHNR and CDR2 FQNEAQ come from the germline V gene (reference sequence). The V and J ends lost 4 bases and 4 bases respectively, with 16 bases between them. CDR3 nucleotides: TGTGCCAGCAGCTCCTCCACGGACGGGGGCTATGGCTACACCTTC. Its protein is CASSSSTDGGYGYTF.

V usage is TRBV5-1 and J usage is TRBJ2-1; 8 bases match TRBD2. Trimming cost V 0 bases and J 4 bases; bases outside gene matches: 3. Germline-derived CDR1 and CDR2 are SGHRS and YFSETQ. The CDR3 has 15 residues. The CDR3 region has the DNA TGCGCCAGCAGCTTGGACACGGGGGGGTACAATGAGCAGTTCTTC. It yields the protein CASSLDTGGYNEQFF.

The chain links TRBV11-2 to TRBJ1-1; D is possibly TRBD1 (6 bases). Germline CDR1 SGHAT, CDR2 FQNNGV. Between the trimmed V and J ends, which lost 6 bases and 3 bases, there was a span of 14 bases. This CDR3 spans 14 amino acids. Here the CDR3 DNA reads TGTGCCAGCAGACTGACAGGCTCCCACACTGAAGCTTTCTTT. This codes for CASRLTGSHTEAFF.

The gene calls are TRBV7-3 and TRBJ2-5; D is perhaps TRBD1 (6 bases). V lost 3 bases, J lost 5 bases, and 16 bases lay in between. Germline V gene data show CDR1 as SGHTA and CDR2 as FQGTGA. The CDR3 covers 15 residues. The CDR3 sequence is CASSLTGSQGETQYF. CDR3 in DNA: TGTGCCAGCAGCTTGACCGGATCCCAGGGGGAGACCCAGTACTTC.

The chain employs TRBV5-6 and TRBJ2-5; D is undetermined. V was pared by 3 bases and J by 3 bases, with 3 bases between. The CDR3 runs to 11 residues. Germline V lookup: CDR1 SGHDT, CDR2 YYEEEE. The CDR3 loop is CASSYKETQYF. Written as DNA, the CDR3 is TGTGCCAGCAGCTATAAAGAGACCCAGTACTTC.

The chain has TRBV7-3 and TRBJ2-1; 9 bases match TRBD2. The junction had 3 bases not matched to a gene; V was cut back by 3 bases and J by 0 bases. The CDR3 spans 16 residues. The V gene's germline CDR1 is SGHTA and CDR2 FQGTGA. The CDR3 DNA is TGTGCCAGCAGCTTGAGCGGGGGGAGCTCCTACAATGAGCAGTTCTTC. It yields the protein CASSLSGGSSYNEQFF.